Listed below are T cell receptor beta chains from one sample, sequenced in a study of shared clonotypes between healthy human individuals. The assay was immunoSEQ multiplex PCR, and TCRdb's table has in-frame clones only and misses some. The table shows about 560,000 clones, with roughly four fifths occurring only once. Sequences were obtained from PBMCs. The receptors derive from a middle-aged woman in good health. Some clones in this sample may be carry-over from other donors' samples. The CDR3 runs from the conserved cysteine through the conserved F or W. D genes are given only for firm matches. A clone size is listed for some rows: how often the clone was seen (once, few, many), or a class if it is expanded.

cdr3_aa cdr3_nt clone_size d_call j_call v_call
CSGAWTPDIQYF TGCAGCGGTGCTTGGACCCCGGACATTCAGTACTTC - - TRBJ2-4 TRBV29-1
CASSIQGTEAFF TGTGCCAGCAGCATACAGGGTACTGAAGCTTTCTTT once - TRBJ1-1 TRBV7-2
CASTAGSKLFF TGTGCCAGCACGGCGGGATCAAAACTGTTTTTT many - TRBJ1-4 TRBV2
CASSSGQGVEKLFF TGTGCCAGCAGCTCAGGACAGGGGGTTGAAAAACTGTTTTTT many TRBD1 TRBJ1-4 TRBV7-9
CASSPGTGGVSYEQYF TGTGCCAGCAGCCCCGGGACAGGGGGCGTCAGCTACGAGCAGTACTTC once TRBD1 TRBJ2-7 TRBV27
CASSFLRYSPYEQYF TGTGCTAGCAGTTTCCTCCGCTACTCACCCTATGAGCAGTACTTC - - TRBJ2-7 TRBV7-8
CASSLSSGTSGKREGYEQYF TGTGCCAGCTCACTGAGCTCCGGGACTAGCGGGAAAAGAGAAGGGTACGAGCAGTACTTC - TRBD2 TRBJ2-7 TRBV18
CASSPAQTRPYEQYF TGTGCCAGCTCACCAGCACAAACTCGGCCCTACGAGCAGTACTTC - - TRBJ2-7 TRBV18
CASSRTGGSTEAFF TGTGCCAGCAGCCGGACAGGGGGAAGTACTGAAGCTTTCTTT - TRBD1 TRBJ1-1 TRBV7-3
CASSSRIGIYEQYF TGTGCCAGCAGTTCTAGAATCGGCATCTACGAGCAGTACTTC - - TRBJ2-7 TRBV28
CASSSGGGETQYF TGTGCCAGCAGCTCCGGGGGAGGGGAGACCCAGTACTTC - TRBD2 TRBJ2-5 TRBV11-3
CATSRDRVETEKLFF TGTGCCACCAGCAGAGACAGGGTCGAGACTGAAAAACTGTTTTTT - - TRBJ1-4 TRBV15
CATSRVHTGLTEAFF TGTGCCACCAGCAGAGTTCATACAGGGCTCACTGAAGCTTTCTTT - - TRBJ1-1 TRBV15
CASSRDRDFLEQYF TGCGCCAGCAGCCGGGACAGGGATTTTCTCGAGCAGTACTTC - TRBD1 TRBJ2-7 TRBV5-1
CASSLDSGQETQYF TGTGCCAGCAGCTTAGACTCAGGGCAAGAGACCCAGTACTTC few - TRBJ2-5 TRBV11-3
CASSIGSYEQYF TGTGCCAGCAGCATCGGGTCCTACGAGCAGTACTTC - - TRBJ2-7 TRBV6-1
CASSPMDRAAGETQYF TGTGCCAGCAGCCCAATGGACAGGGCAGCAGGGGAGACCCAGTACTTC - TRBD1 TRBJ2-5 TRBV5-4
CAWSVSGTSSTQYF TGTGCCTGGAGTGTAAGTGGGACTAGCAGTACGCAGTATTTT - TRBD2 TRBJ2-3 TRBV30
CASSPKGLAVTRPSYNEQFF TGTGCCAGCAGTCCAAAGGGACTAGCGGTAACCCGACCTTCCTACAATGAGCAGTTCTTC - TRBD2 TRBJ2-1 TRBV27
CASSPRLAGVYNEQFF TGTGCCAGCAGCCCCAGACTAGCGGGAGTATACAATGAGCAGTTCTTC - TRBD2 TRBJ2-1 TRBV5-5
CATSRDRTQDTQYF TGTGCCACCAGCAGAGATCGAACACAAGATACGCAGTATTTT - - TRBJ2-3 TRBV15
CASSWGSTGRTEAFF TGCGCCAGCAGCTGGGGGTCGACAGGGAGAACTGAAGCTTTCTTT many TRBD1 TRBJ1-1 TRBV5-1
CASSFAAGGGPGANVLTF TGTGCCAGCAGCTTTGCAGCGGGAGGGGGGCCTGGGGCCAACGTCCTGACTTTC - TRBD2 TRBJ2-6 TRBV7-9
CASSLTSGGTNTEAFF TGTGCCAGCAGCTTAACGTCGGGGGGGACGAACACTGAAGCTTTCTTT - - TRBJ1-1 TRBV7-3
CASSQRYGTPTNTGELFF TGTGCCAGCAGCCAGAGATACGGGACTCCGACGAACACCGGGGAGCTGTTTTTT - - TRBJ2-2 TRBV14
CASSEGTRRGYTF TGTGCCAGCAGTGAAGGGACACGCCGTGGCTACACCTTC - - TRBJ1-2 TRBV6-1